This passage covers 28 T cell receptor beta chains from one sample sequenced in a study of blood T cell repertoires in COVID-19. Clones were sequenced by immunoSEQ multiplex PCR, and TCRdb holds only the in-frame ones, with some missing. The profile shows around 220,000 clones, about 86% of them singletons. The sample comprised peripheral blood. The source of these receptors is a woman aged 45-60 years with acute or convalescent COVID-19.

This chain links TRBV6-5 with TRBJ2-2; TRBD1 is a possible D gene (5 bases). Between the trimmed V and J ends, which lost 3 bases and 6 bases, there was a span of 8 bases. Germline lookup yields CDR1 MNHEY and CDR2 SVGAGI. The CDR3 loop spans 13 amino acids. CDR3 residues: CASSYGAAGELFF. As DNA, the CDR3 is TGTGCCAGCAGTTATGGGGCCGCCGGGGAGCTGTTTTTT.

The chain has TRBV18 and TRBJ2-1; D may be TRBD2 (6 bases). V lost 3 bases, J lost 0 bases, and 9 bases lay in between. CDR1 and CDR2 from the germline V gene are KGHSH and LQKENI. The length of the CDR3 is 15 residues. The CDR3 here is CASSPSLASYNEQFF. The CDR3 DNA sequence: TGTGCCAGCTCACCGTCACTAGCCTCCTACAATGAGCAGTTCTTC.

The chain recombines TRBV9 with TRBJ2-6; D is possibly TRBD1 (7 bases). The CDR3 is made up of 18 amino acids. CDR1 and CDR2 (germline): SGDLS, YYNGEE. The V end lost 4 bases, the J end lost 2 bases, and 19 bases lay between the germline ends. The CDR3 bases are TGTGCCAGCAGCCCGAGGAACAGGGGACTTGCTGGGGCCAACGTCCTGACTTTC. It codes for CASSPRNRGLAGANVLTF.

The chain recombines TRBV7-2 with TRBJ1-3; D is undetermined. The germline CDR1 and CDR2 sequences are SGHTA and FQGNSA. This CDR3 has 17 amino acids. The V end lost 4 bases, the J end lost 0 bases, and 16 bases lay between the germline ends. CDR3 nucleotides: TGTGCCAGCAGCTCGCTGCCAGGTACTCTCTCTGGAAACACCATATATTTT. Translation gives CASSSLPGTLSGNTIYF.

Here the CDR3 reads CAWRRDSGANVLTF. The DNA for the CDR3 is TGTGCCTGGAGGCGGGACTCTGGGGCCAACGTCCTGACTTTC. The rearrangement links TRBV30 to TRBJ2-6, with D possibly TRBD2 on 6 matching bases. The V end was cut by 3 bases, the J end by 0 bases, with 6 bases between. This CDR3 comprises 14 residues. Germline CDR1 and CDR2: GTSNPN and SVGIG (reference sequence).

This chain uses TRBV11-3 with TRBJ2-1, with 7 bases lining up with TRBD2. Germline lookup yields CDR1 SGHNT and CDR2 YENEEA. This CDR3 region has 14 residues. V lost 0 bases, J lost 7 bases, and 3 bases stayed unmatched. In nucleotides, the CDR3 is TGTGCCAGCAGCTTAGAGGATAGCGGGAATGAGCAGTTCTTC. Translation: CASSLEDSGNEQFF.

The rearrangement joins TRBV14 to TRBJ1-2; TRBD1 matches 7 bases. With V trimmed by 4 bases and J by 3 bases, 2 bases remained unmatched. Germline CDR1 and CDR2: SGHDN and FVKESK. This CDR3 contains 13 residues. The CDR3 spells CASSPGQDYGYTF. In DNA, the CDR3 is TGTGCCAGCAGCCCAGGACAGGACTATGGCTACACCTTC. Full variable domain (rest looked up from reference TRBV14 and TRBJ1-2): EAGVTQFPSHSVIEKGQTVTLRCDPISGHDNLYWYRRVMGKEIKFLLHFVKESKQDESGMPNNRFLAERTGGTYSTLKVQPAELEDSGVYFCASSPGQDYGYTFGSGTRLTVV.

CDR3 sequence: CATSRDGQGIQPQHF. Written as DNA, the CDR3 is TGTGCCACCAGCAGAGATGGACAGGGCATCCAGCCCCAGCATTTT. The chain joins TRBV15 to TRBJ1-5; 8 nucleotides align to TRBD1. This CDR3 contains 15 residues. Germline V lookup: CDR1 LNHNV, CDR2 YYDKDF (reference sequence). Trimming took 0 bases from V and 7 from J; bases not matched to a gene: 5.

The CDR3 loop reads CASSGTGQGVHEQYF. CDR3 in DNA: TGCGCCAGCAGCGGGACGGGACAGGGAGTACACGAGCAGTACTTC. V is TRBV5-1 and J is TRBJ2-7; the match to TRBD1 covers 9 bases. The CDR3 is 15 amino acids. Trimming at V came to 4 bases and at J to 5 bases, leaving 10 bases not matched to a gene. Germline V gives CDR1 SGHRS, CDR2 YFSETQ.

The chain uses TRBV29-1 and TRBJ1-5, with D tentatively TRBD1 (5 bases). The CDR3 is made up of 12 amino acids. Germline values: CDR1 SQVTM, CDR2 ANQGSEA. V lost 4 bases to trimming and J lost 1 base, with 5 bases between them. The CDR3 sequence is CSVAGSNQPQHF. In nucleotides, the CDR3 is TGCAGCGTTGCAGGGAGCAATCAGCCCCAGCATTTT.

This clone has just one count. The chain recombines TRBV6-5 with TRBJ2-1; maybe TRBD2 (5 bases). The ends were cut back, 6 bases at V and 7 bases at J, with 13 bases in the middle. Germline assignment: CDR1 MNHEY and CDR2 SVGAGI. CDR3 size: 13 residues. CDR3 loop: CASRAFGDNEQFF. CDR3 coding DNA: TGTGCCAGCAGGGCTTTCGGGGATAATGAGCAGTTCTTC.

The V and J genes are TRBV7-8 and TRBJ2-2; perhaps TRBD1 as D (6 bases). The CDR3 has 16 amino acids. V shed 5 bases and J shed 1 base, with 14 bases lying between them. From germline, CDR1 is SGHVS and CDR2 FQNEAQ. The CDR3 coding sequence is TGTGCCAGCAGCGCCCGACAGGCAAGGAACACCGGGGAGCTGTTTTTT. It codes for CASSARQARNTGELFF.

The rearrangement links TRBV5-6 to TRBJ2-2, with D possibly matching TRBD1 (6 bases). The germline gives CDR1 SGHDT, CDR2 YYEEEE. Trimming removed 4 bases from V and 7 bases from J, with 17 bases in between. CDR3 size: 15 residues. CDR3 sequence: CASSDVTGSGGELFF. CDR3 nucleotides: TGTGCCAGCAGCGACGTCACAGGGTCGGGCGGGGAGCTGTTTTTT.

This chain joins TRBV6-1 and TRBJ1-2; no clear D. Germline values: CDR1 MNHNS, CDR2 SASEGT. Trimming removed 2 bases at V and 4 bases at J, with 8 bases between. The CDR3 consists of 13 residues. The CDR3 nucleotides are TGTGCCAGCAGTGAATTTCCTTCCTATGGCTACACCTTC. Amino acids: CASSEFPSYGYTF.

The rearrangement links TRBV6-6 to TRBJ2-3; tentative D call: TRBD2 (5 bases). Germline CDR1 and CDR2: MNHNY and SVGAGI (reference sequence). CDR3 size: 12 residues. V was shortened by 6 bases and J by 3 bases, with 7 bases between the two germline ends. This chain's CDR3 is CASSPGTDTQYF. The CDR3, as DNA: TGTGCCAGCAGCCCGGGGACAGATACGCAGTATTTT.

The chain has TRBV27 and TRBJ2-1, with a possible D match to TRBD2 (6 bases). V dropped 5 bases and J dropped 6 bases, with 17 bases sitting between them. This CDR3 spans 15 amino acids. Germline V gene data show CDR1 as MNHEY and CDR2 as SMNVEV (reference sequence). CDR3 region: CASSPGTLPVNEQFF. The CDR3 coding sequence is TGTGCCAGCAGTCCCGGGACTTTACCGGTCAATGAGCAGTTCTTC.

The rearrangement links TRBV9 to TRBJ1-2; 8 bases map to TRBD1. The V and J ends lost 3 bases and 1 base, in that order; junction bases with no gene match: 2. Germline CDR1 SGDLS, CDR2 YYNGEE. The CDR3 spans 14 residues. DNA of the CDR3: TGTGCCAGCAGCGGCGGACAGGGTAACTATGGCTACACCTTC. This codes for CASSGGQGNYGYTF.

The rearrangement links TRBV6-1 to TRBJ1-2; TRBD1 matches at 11 bases. After removal of 2 bases from V and 12 bases from J, the junction contained 11 bases not matched to a gene. CDR3 size: 15 residues. In germline, CDR1 is MNHNS, CDR2 SASEGT. CDR3 in amino acids: CASSEFRPGQGVNTF. The CDR3 bases are TGTGCCAGCAGTGAATTCCGGCCGGGACAGGGGGTTAACACCTTC.

This chain connects TRBV5-1 to TRBJ2-5; 8 positions agree with TRBD1. Germline values: CDR1 SGHRS, CDR2 YFSETQ. V gave up 2 bases and J gave up 1 base; unmatched junction bases: 1. The CDR3 has 14 amino acids. The CDR3 spells CASSFGQGQETQYF. CDR3 DNA: TGCGCCAGCAGCTTCGGACAGGGCCAAGAGACCCAGTACTTC.

The V gene is TRBV11-3, the J gene TRBJ2-3; D might be TRBD2 (7 bases). CDR3 length: 14 amino acids. Trimming shortened V by 7 bases and J by 0 bases, and 11 bases separated the two germline ends. From germline, CDR1 is SGHNT and CDR2 YENEEA. The CDR3 is CASTEGGSTDTQYF. In DNA, the CDR3 is TGTGCCAGCACCGAGGGGGGGAGCACAGATACGCAGTATTTT.

CDR3 nucleotides: TGTGCCAGCAGCCAAGGAGAGGGAGGCTACGAGCAGTACTTC. It codes for CASSQGEGGYEQYF. V is TRBV4-2 and J is TRBJ2-7, with D tentatively TRBD2 (6 bases). V lost 1 base, J lost 3 bases, and 10 bases lay in between. Germline values: CDR1 LGHNA, CDR2 YNFKEQ. The CDR3 is made up of 14 amino acids.

The chain employs TRBV6-2 or TRBV6-3 and TRBJ2-7, with unresolved D. Germline V gene lookup returns CDR1 MNHEY and CDR2 SVGEGT. The CDR3 is 14 residues long. The V gene lost 3 bases and the J gene lost 1 base, with 10 bases spanning the gap. CDR3: CASSYVGFSYEQYF. The CDR3 DNA reads as TGTGCCAGCAGTTATGTTGGCTTTTCCTACGAGCAGTACTTC.

The V gene is TRBV18, the J gene TRBJ1-2, with 10 positions matching TRBD1. There are 18 residues in the CDR3. The J segment lost 5 bases and the V segment lost 3 bases, leaving 15 bases of the junction unmatched. CDR1 KGHSH and CDR2 LQKENI come from the germline V gene. CDR3 region: CASSPTRDRGAAGYGYTF. The CDR3 coding sequence is TGTGCCAGCTCACCCACGCGGGACAGGGGTGCCGCAGGGTATGGCTACACCTTC.

The DNA for the CDR3 is TGTGCCACGAAGTTTGAGGCGATTGGGGCCAACGTCCTGACTTTC. Translation: CATKFEAIGANVLTF. The J gene is TRBJ2-6, the V gene TRBV19; D uncertain. The CDR3 has 15 residues. In germline, CDR1 is LNHDA, CDR2 SQIVND (reference sequence). Trimming pared 10 bases from V and 3 bases from J, leaving 16 bases between.

The sample holds one count of this clone. The chain links TRBV5-1 to TRBJ2-7; 11 nucleotides align to TRBD2. The germline V gene has CDR1 SGHRS and CDR2 YFSETQ. V shed 4 bases and J 3 bases; nucleotides not matched to a gene: 6. The CDR3 has 15 amino acids. CDR3 sequence reads: CASSPQTSGDYEQYF. CDR3 bases: TGCGCCAGCAGCCCGCAGACTAGCGGGGACTACGAGCAGTACTTC.

The chain carries TRBV3-1 (or the pseudogene TRBV3-2) and TRBJ2-7; 9 bases are a match to TRBD1. Trimming cost V 6 bases and J 5 bases; bases outside gene matches: 14. The CDR3 has 16 amino acids. Germline loops: CDR1 LGHDT, CDR2 YNNKEL (reference sequence). CDR3 in amino acids: CASSRITGGASDEQYF. Written as DNA, the CDR3 is TGTGCCAGCAGTCGAATCACAGGGGGCGCGAGCGACGAGCAGTACTTC.

The chain couples TRBV5-1 to TRBJ2-3; 9 bases map to TRBD2. The length of the CDR3 is 16 residues. Losses at the gene ends were 0 bases for V and 3 bases for J; bases not matched to a gene: 5. Germline loops: CDR1 SGHRS, CDR2 YFSETQ. The CDR3 spells CASSLEALAGTDTQYF. The CDR3 DNA reads TGCGCCAGCAGCTTGGAAGCGCTAGCGGGGACAGATACGCAGTATTTT. The full variable domain, completed using reference TRBV5-1 and TRBJ2-3, is KAGVTQTPRYLIKTRGQQVTLSCSPISGHRSVSWYQQTPGQGLQFLFEYFSETQRNKGNFPGRFSGRQFSNSRSEMNVSTLELGDSALYLCASSLEALAGTDTQYFGPGTRLTVL.

This clone has only one observation. The chain uses TRBV5-1 and TRBJ2-3; TRBD2 matches 13 bases. The V gene end was trimmed by 1 base and the J gene end by 2 bases; junction bases not matched to a gene: 7. Germline-derived CDR1 and CDR2 are SGHRS and YFSETQ. The CDR3 covers 18 residues. In nucleotides, the CDR3 is TGCGCCAGCAGCTTGATGACTAGCGGGAGGATGGTCACAGATACGCAGTATTTT. It yields the protein CASSLMTSGRMVTDTQYF.